Each of the 23 T cell receptor beta chains below was sequenced from the same sample in a study of cytomegalovirus exposure and HLA in healthy donors. Both 60 Vbeta primers and 13 Jbeta primers went into the PCR. Generated by immunoSEQ multiplex PCR, the TCRdb table keeps only in-frame clones and is missing some. This sample has tens of thousands of clones, with about 80% found just once. The sequencing input was PBMCs. The source of these receptors is a man aged 18 to 30 in good health and CMV-seronegative.

This chain links TRBV5-4 with TRBJ1-6; D is uncertain. Deletions cut 2 bases from V and 5 bases from J, with 8 bases between. The germline V gene has CDR1 SGHNT and CDR2 YYREEE (reference sequence). CDR3 length: 14 residues. The CDR3 DNA reads TGTGCCAGCAGCTTCGGCGGAAATAATTCACCCCTCCACTTT. Protein: CASSFGGNNSPLHF.

This rearrangement joins TRBV11-2 to TRBJ1-4; 8 bases map to TRBD1. Germline CDR1 reads SGHAT; CDR2 reads FQNNGV. Trimming removed 7 bases from V and 4 bases from J; junction bases left unmatched: 5. The CDR3 has 14 residues. The CDR3 DNA sequence: TGTGCCAGCACTCGAGACAGGGGTAATGAAAAACTGTTTTTT. Its translation is CASTRDRGNEKLFF.

This clone was counted a few times. The chain recombines TRBV30 with TRBJ1-5; 7 bases are a match to TRBD1. V lost 0 bases and J lost 0; bases outside the gene matches: 5. The length of the CDR3 is 16 residues. The V gene's germline CDR1 is GTSNPN and CDR2 SVGIG (reference sequence). The CDR3 sequence is CAWSVGQLISNQPQHF. Written as DNA, the CDR3 is TGTGCCTGGAGTGTGGGACAGCTAATTAGCAATCAGCCCCAGCATTTT.

The V and J genes are TRBV15 and TRBJ1-3; TRBD1 might be the D (5 bases). The CDR3 has 14 residues. Germline lookup yields CDR1 LNHNV and CDR2 YYDKDF (reference sequence). The ends were cut back, 8 bases at V and 4 bases at J, with 15 bases in the middle. DNA for the CDR3: TGTGCCACCCAGAACCCAGGGTCCGGAAACACCATATATTTT. Translated: CATQNPGSGNTIYF.

The genes are TRBV7-3 and TRBJ2-7; TRBD1 aligns across 8 bases. Trimming took 5 bases from V and 3 from J; bases not matched to a gene: 6. There are 14 residues in the CDR3. Looked up from germline, CDR1 is SGHTA and CDR2 is FQGTGA. CDR3 sequence reads: CASSRTGKGYEQYV. As DNA, the CDR3 is TGTGCCAGCAGCAGGACAGGGAAAGGCTACGAGCAGTACGTC.

This clone was detected only a few times. The sample carries other DNA sequences with the same CDR3. This chain joins TRBV6-5 and TRBJ2-2; D not certain. V was pared by 6 bases and J by 7 bases, with 6 bases between. This CDR3 has 11 residues. CDR1 and CDR2 from the germline V gene are MNHEY and SVGAGI. CDR3 bases: TGTGCCAGCAGCTATATCGGGGAGCTGTTTTTT. This gives the protein CASSYIGELFF.

The chain couples TRBV28 to TRBJ1-2; 8 bases align to TRBD1. Trimming at V came to 2 bases and at J to 2 bases, leaving 4 bases not matched to a gene. Germline CDR1 reads MDHEN; CDR2 reads SYDVKM. There are 15 residues in the CDR3. Here the CDR3 DNA reads TGTGCCAGCAGTTTACTGGGGACAGGAAACTATGGCTACACCTTC. Protein product: CASSLLGTGNYGYTF.

This chain uses TRBV19 with TRBJ1-5, with D unclear. V lost 5 bases to trimming and J lost 2 bases, with 13 bases between them. From germline, CDR1 is LNHDA and CDR2 SQIVND (reference sequence). The CDR3 extends over 15 amino acids. The CDR3 loop is CASSLTSVGNQPQHF. The CDR3 nucleotides are TGTGCCAGTAGTCTTACCTCGGTAGGCAATCAGCCCCAGCATTTT.

This clone has a handful of counts. The V and J genes are TRBV11-2 and TRBJ1-6, with unresolved D. The V and J ends lost 1 base and 6 bases respectively, with 10 bases between them. CDR3 length equals 15 residues. From germline, CDR1 is SGHAT and CDR2 FQNNGV. This CDR3 reads CASSLAAGPNSPLHF. The CDR3 DNA reads TGTGCCAGCAGCTTAGCGGCAGGCCCTAATTCACCCCTCCACTTT.

The chain is built from TRBV19 and TRBJ1-5; D ambiguous. Germline lookup yields CDR1 LNHDA and CDR2 SQIVND (reference sequence). V was shortened by 0 bases and J by 7 bases, with 10 bases between the two germline ends. CDR3 size: 14 residues. In DNA, the CDR3 is TGTGCCAGTAGTATAGAACCGCAGAGGCAGCCCCAGCATTTT. It translates to CASSIEPQRQPQHF.

This clone turned up a few times. V is TRBV2 and J is TRBJ1-1; 8 bases are a match to TRBD1. V lost 6 bases and J lost 8; bases outside the gene matches: 5. Germline CDR1 SNHLY, CDR2 FYNNEI. The CDR3 consists of 12 residues. The CDR3 region is CASSLTGEEAFF. The CDR3 DNA follows: TGTGCCAGCAGCCTGACAGGGGAGGAAGCTTTCTTT. The whole variable domain, remainder taken from reference TRBV2 and TRBJ1-1, is EPEVTQTPSHQVTQMGQEVILRCVPISNHLYFYWYRQILGQKVEFLVSFYNNEISEKSEIFDDQFSVERPDGSNFTLKIRSTKLEDSAMYFCASSLTGEEAFFGQGTRLTVV.

This clone was observed a single time. This sequence joins TRBV27 and TRBJ1-1, with D perhaps TRBD1 (5 bases). The V gene lost 0 bases and the J gene lost 4 bases, with 9 bases spanning the gap. CDR3 length equals 14 residues. Per the germline V gene, CDR1 is MNHEY and CDR2 is SMNVEV (reference sequence). Here the CDR3 DNA reads TGTGCCAGCAGTTTATCCAGGGTGAGCACTGAAGCTTTCTTT. This encodes CASSLSRVSTEAFF.

V and J are TRBV15 and TRBJ2-1; D ambiguous. The CDR3 is 16 amino acids. V was cut by 0 bases and J by 0 bases, with 9 bases left in between. The V gene's germline CDR1 is LNHNV and CDR2 YYDKDF (reference sequence). CDR3 coding DNA: TGTGCCACCAGCAGAGACGCCTCGAGCTCCTACAATGAGCAGTTCTTC. Its translation is CATSRDASSSYNEQFF.

This clone was observed a single time. Other DNA sequences in the sample encode the same CDR3. The chain couples TRBV5-1 to TRBJ2-1, with D possibly TRBD2 on 5 matching bases. Between the trimmed V and J ends, which lost 1 base and 0 bases, there was a span of 8 bases. Germline loops: CDR1 SGHRS, CDR2 YFSETQ. The CDR3 runs to 15 residues. The CDR3 DNA sequence: TGCGCCAGCAGCTTGTCCGGAGGCTCCTACAATGAGCAGTTCTTC. Its protein product is CASSLSGGSYNEQFF.

The chain carries TRBV6-1 and TRBJ2-7; D is perhaps TRBD2 (5 bases). Per germline, CDR1 MNHNS and CDR2 SASEGT. Between the trimmed V and J ends, which lost 2 bases and 3 bases, there was a span of 14 bases. The CDR3 runs 15 residues. CDR3 in amino acids: CASSESTGVLYEQYF. The DNA for the CDR3 is TGTGCCAGCAGTGAAAGTACCGGGGTCCTCTACGAGCAGTACTTC.

This sequence joins TRBV27 and TRBJ1-6, with D possibly being TRBD1 (6 bases). The CDR3 sequence is 14 residues long. Trimming took 3 bases from V and 7 from J, leaving 10 bases between them. Germline V CDR1 and CDR2: MNHEY, SMNVEV (reference sequence). The CDR3 DNA follows: TGTGCCAGCAGTTTGCAAACAGGGAATTCACCCCTCCACTTT. Its protein is CASSLQTGNSPLHF.

The J gene is TRBJ2-2, the V gene TRBV5-1; a possible D gene is TRBD1 (5 bases). V was trimmed by 3 bases and J by 4 bases, leaving 10 bases between them. The CDR3 is 14 amino acids. CDR1 and CDR2 (germline): SGHRS, YFSETQ. CDR3 sequence: CASSSATVTGELFF. The CDR3 coding sequence is TGCGCCAGCAGCTCAGCGACAGTCACCGGGGAGCTGTTTTTT. Full variable domain (outside the CDR3, taken from reference TRBV5-1 and TRBJ2-2): KAGVTQTPRYLIKTRGQQVTLSCSPISGHRSVSWYQQTPGQGLQFLFEYFSETQRNKGNFPGRFSGRQFSNSRSEMNVSTLELGDSALYLCASSSATVTGELFFGEGSRLTVL.

This chain links TRBV4-1 with TRBJ2-7, with TRBD1 matching over 9 bases. This CDR3 has 13 residues. The V gene end was trimmed by 3 bases and the J gene end by 6 bases; junction bases not matched to a gene: 3. Germline loops: CDR1 MGHRA, CDR2 YSYEKL. CDR3 DNA: TGCGCCAGCAGCCAGGGACAGGGCCTCGAGCAGTACTTC. Protein sequence: CASSQGQGLEQYF.

This clone was detected a few times. Distinct nucleotide sequences in the sample also encode this CDR3. The V gene is TRBV18, the J gene TRBJ1-5; maybe TRBD1 (5 bases). The CDR3 loop spans 14 amino acids. Germline V lookup: CDR1 KGHSH, CDR2 LQKENI. Trimming pared 3 bases from V and 7 bases from J, leaving 13 bases between. CDR3 residues: CASSPSGLGQPQHF. The CDR3 bases are TGTGCCAGCTCACCGTCAGGGTTGGGGCAGCCCCAGCATTTT.

The sample holds one count of this clone. The V call is TRBV2, the J call TRBJ2-3; 11 bases agree with TRBD2. Per germline, CDR1 SNHLY and CDR2 FYNNEI. The CDR3 has 14 amino acids. The ends lost 7 bases at V and 9 bases at J; junction bases unmatched: 9. CDR3 loop: CASIFSGGAGTQYF. The DNA of the CDR3 is TGTGCCAGCATTTTTAGCGGGGGGGCCGGGACGCAGTATTTT.

The chain couples TRBV19 to TRBJ1-1, with 9 bases aligning to TRBD1. V lost 6 bases, J lost 4 bases, and 9 bases stayed unmatched. This CDR3 region has 15 residues. Per the germline V gene, CDR1 is LNHDA and CDR2 is SQIVND (reference sequence). The CDR3 region is CASSRDRESSTEAFF. CDR3 nucleotides: TGTGCCAGTAGCCGGGACAGGGAGTCGAGCACTGAAGCTTTCTTT.

V is TRBV11-2 and J is TRBJ2-7; no definite D call. CDR1 is SGHAT, CDR2 FQNNGV, per germline. This CDR3 spans 16 amino acids. Trimming stripped 3 bases from V and 3 bases from J, with 18 bases between. In DNA, the CDR3 is TGTGCCAGCAGCTTGATGGGTCTAGATGCTATCTACGAGCAGTACTTC. Encoded protein: CASSLMGLDAIYEQYF.

The rearrangement uses TRBV5-4 and TRBJ2-3; D might be TRBD1 (5 bases). This CDR3 is 13 amino acids long. Trimming removed 4 bases at V and 8 bases at J, with 14 bases between. Germline CDR1 and CDR2: SGHNT and YYREEE (reference sequence). The chain's CDR3 is CASSLDVQGTQYF. In nucleotides, the CDR3 is TGTGCCAGCAGCCTGGATGTTCAGGGTACGCAGTATTTT.